This T cell receptor (beta chain) comes out of a study of cytomegalovirus exposure and HLA in healthy donors. Researchers ran the PCR with 60 Vbeta and 13 Jbeta primers. Clones were sequenced by immunoSEQ multiplex PCR, and TCRdb holds only the in-frame ones, with some missing. The sample has 200,000 to 250,000 clones; roughly four fifths are singletons. Between the trimmed V and J ends, which lost 6 bases and 4 bases, there was a span of 13 bases. The CDR3 contains 14 residues. Germline CDR1 reads SGHRS; CDR2 reads YFSETQ. The clonotype was recovered from a woman between 40 and 55 years old in good health and CMV-seronegative. The J gene is TRBJ2-2, the V gene TRBV5-1; D possibly corresponds to TRBD2 (5 bases). Sequences were obtained from PBMCs. For the CDR3, the DNA is TGCGCCAGCACCCCGGGGAGTTCCACCGGGGAGCTGTTTTTT. Translated, it gives CASTPGSSTGELFF.